This T cell receptor beta chain was recovered during a study of cytotoxic CD8 clonotypes in ibrutinib-treated CLL. For the study at large: Results showed approximately 25 partial and 2 complete responses; following median approximately 73 months, around 15 remained remitted, around twelve advanced. Study-level results: Clonality increased with ibrutinib response but returned toward baseline at progression. T-cell clonality at baseline went above that of age-matched healthy donors and rose and fell with circulating CD8+ T-cell counts. Public clonotypes occurred uncommonly; on treatment, they contracted or remained stable.

The assay was immunoSEQ multiplex PCR, and TCRdb's table has in-frame clones only and misses some. The sample contains around 160,000 clones, approximately 90% of which appear only once. Looked up from germline, CDR1 is MNHNS and CDR2 is SASEGT. The germline V and J ends were trimmed by 8 bases and 2 bases, with 19 bases remaining between them. The CDR3 extends over 15 amino acids. Concerning this clone itself: Its antigen is unknown.

The origin of this receptor is a human donor with chronic lymphocytic leukemia. V usage is TRBV6-1 and J usage is TRBJ2-7, with D perhaps being TRBD1 or TRBD2 (5 bases each). Sequenced here: PBMCs, sampled at disease progression, from a patient treated with ibrutinib. The CDR3 DNA reads as TGTGCCAGCCCGGAGAAGGGACGAGGAGCCTACGAGCAGTACTTC. Amino acids: CASPEKGRGAYEQYF.